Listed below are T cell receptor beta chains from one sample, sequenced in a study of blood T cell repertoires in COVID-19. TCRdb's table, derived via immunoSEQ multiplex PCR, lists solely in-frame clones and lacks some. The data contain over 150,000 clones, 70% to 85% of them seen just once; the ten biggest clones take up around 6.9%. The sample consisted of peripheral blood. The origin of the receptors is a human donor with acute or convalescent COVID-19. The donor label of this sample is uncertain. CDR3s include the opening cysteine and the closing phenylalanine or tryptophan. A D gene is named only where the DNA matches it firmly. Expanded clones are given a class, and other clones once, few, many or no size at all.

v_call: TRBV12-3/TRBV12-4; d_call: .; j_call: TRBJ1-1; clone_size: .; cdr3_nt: TGTGCCAGCAGTTTGCTGGAGAGCACTGAAGCTTTCTTT; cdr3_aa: CASSLLESTEAFF
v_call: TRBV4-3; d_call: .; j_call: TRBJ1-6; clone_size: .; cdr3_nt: TGCGCCAGCAGCCTTCAGGCCTTCAGTGATTCACCCCTCCACTTT; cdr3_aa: CASSLQAFSDSPLHF
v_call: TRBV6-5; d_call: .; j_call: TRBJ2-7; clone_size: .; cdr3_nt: TGTGCCAGCAGTTTCGGACAGCCTGGGGGTGAGCAGTACTTC; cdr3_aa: CASSFGQPGGEQYF
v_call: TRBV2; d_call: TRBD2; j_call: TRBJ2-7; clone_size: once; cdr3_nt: TGTGCTACCGGGGGGACCTACGAGCAGTACTTC; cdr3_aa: CATGGTYEQYF
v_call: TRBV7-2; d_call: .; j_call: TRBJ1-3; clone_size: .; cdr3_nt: TGTGCCAGCAGCTCTACCCCAGGGTTGGCTGGAAACACCATATATTTT; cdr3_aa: CASSSTPGLAGNTIYF
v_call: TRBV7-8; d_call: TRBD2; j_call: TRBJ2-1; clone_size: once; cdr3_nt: TGTGCCAGCAGCTTAGTCGCCCTGACTAGCGGCCTCTCCTACAATGAGCAGTTCTTC; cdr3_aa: CASSLVALTSGLSYNEQFF
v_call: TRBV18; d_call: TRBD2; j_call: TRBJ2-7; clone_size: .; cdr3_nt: TGTGCCAGCTCACCAGGGACTAGCGGATACGCCTACGAGCAGTACTTC; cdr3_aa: CASSPGTSGYAYEQYF
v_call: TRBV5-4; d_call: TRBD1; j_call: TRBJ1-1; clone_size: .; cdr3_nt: TGTGCCAGCAGCGTTGGAGTCCGACAGGGGAACACTGAAGCTTTCTTT; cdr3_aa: CASSVGVRQGNTEAFF
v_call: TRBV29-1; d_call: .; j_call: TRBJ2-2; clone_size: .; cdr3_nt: TGCAGCGTTGAACCCAGCGGGCCGCCGAGGCTTTACACCGGGGAGCTGTTTTTT; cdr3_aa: CSVEPSGPPRLYTGELFF
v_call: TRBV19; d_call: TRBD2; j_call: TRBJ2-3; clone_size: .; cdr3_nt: TGTGCCAGTAGATTTGCGGGGGGAGATACGCAGTATTTT; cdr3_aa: CASRFAGGDTQYF
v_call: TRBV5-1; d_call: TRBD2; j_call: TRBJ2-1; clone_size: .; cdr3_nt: TGCGCCAGCAGCCTGACTCGCGGGCGGGCCGGGGGGGACAATGAGCAGTTCTTC; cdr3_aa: CASSLTRGRAGGDNEQFF
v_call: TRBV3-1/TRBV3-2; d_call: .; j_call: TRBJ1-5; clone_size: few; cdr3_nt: TGTGCCAGCAGCGCGAGTCGGGTGAGCAATCAGCCCCAGCATTTT; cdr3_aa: CASSASRVSNQPQHF
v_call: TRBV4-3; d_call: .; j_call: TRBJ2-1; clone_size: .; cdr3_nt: TGCGCCAGCAGCCCCCGGACTATCTCCTACAATGAGCAGTTCTTC; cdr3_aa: CASSPRTISYNEQFF
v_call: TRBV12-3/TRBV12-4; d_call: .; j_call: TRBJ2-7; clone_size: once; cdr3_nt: TGTGCCAGCAGTTTTGGAGCTTACGAGCAGTACTTC; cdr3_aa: CASSFGAYEQYF
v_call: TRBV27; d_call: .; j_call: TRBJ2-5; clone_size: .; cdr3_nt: TGTGCCAGCAGCCTTACTCGTCAAGAGACCCAGTACTTC; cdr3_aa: CASSLTRQETQYF
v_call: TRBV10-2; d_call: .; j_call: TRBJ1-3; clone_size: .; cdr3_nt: TGCGCCAGCAGCCAGACAGTCTCTGGAAACACCATATATTTT; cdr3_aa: CASSQTVSGNTIYF
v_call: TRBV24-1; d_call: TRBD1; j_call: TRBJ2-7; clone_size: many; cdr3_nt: TGTGCCCCCCTCAGGGGGACCTACGAGCAGTACTTC; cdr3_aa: CAPLRGTYEQYF
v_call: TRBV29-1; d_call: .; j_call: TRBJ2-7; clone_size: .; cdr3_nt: TGCAGCGGGGCAGAAAACTACGAGCAGTACTTC; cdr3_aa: CSGAENYEQYF
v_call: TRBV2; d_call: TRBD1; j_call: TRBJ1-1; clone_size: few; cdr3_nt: TGTGCCAGCACCGCTCAGGGGGCTAACACTGAAGCTTTCTTT; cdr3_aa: CASTAQGANTEAFF
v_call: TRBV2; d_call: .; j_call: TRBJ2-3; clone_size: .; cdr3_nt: TGTGCCAGCAACAGGGGGGGGGATACGCAGTATTTT; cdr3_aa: CASNRGGDTQYF
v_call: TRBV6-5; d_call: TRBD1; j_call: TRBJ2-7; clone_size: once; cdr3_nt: TGTGCCACTCAGATAGACCGGGACAGGGTTCTGCAGTACTTC; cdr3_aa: CATQIDRDRVLQYF
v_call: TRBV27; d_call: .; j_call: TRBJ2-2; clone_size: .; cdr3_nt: TGTGCCAGCAGTTTATCCGACAGGATGAACACCGGGGAGCTGTTTTTT; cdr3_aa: CASSLSDRMNTGELFF
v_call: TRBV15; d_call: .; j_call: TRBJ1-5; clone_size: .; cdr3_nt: TGTGCCACCAGCAGGGACAGAAGCAATCAGCCCCAGCATTTT; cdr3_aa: CATSRDRSNQPQHF
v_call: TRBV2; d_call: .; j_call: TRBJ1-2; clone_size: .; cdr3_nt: TGTGCCAGCAGTGTAGTGCGGGGCTACACCTTC; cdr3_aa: CASSVVRGYTF
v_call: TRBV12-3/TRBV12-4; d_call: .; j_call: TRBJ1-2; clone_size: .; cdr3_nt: TGTGCCAGCAGTATACAGGCTTACTATGGCTACACCTTC; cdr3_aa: CASSIQAYYGYTF
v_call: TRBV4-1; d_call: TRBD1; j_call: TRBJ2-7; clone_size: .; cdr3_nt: TGCGCCAGCAGAGGGACAGGGGCCCGCGAGCAGTACTTC; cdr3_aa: CASRGTGAREQYF
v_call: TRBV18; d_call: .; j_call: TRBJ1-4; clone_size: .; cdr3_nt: TGTGCCAGCAGCGCAACTAATGAAAAACTGTTTTTT; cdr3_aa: CASSATNEKLFF
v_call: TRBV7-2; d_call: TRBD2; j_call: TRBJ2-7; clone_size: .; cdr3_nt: TGTGCCAGCAGCTGGATCCAGACTAGCGGGAGCAGCGAGCAGTACTTC; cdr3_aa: CASSWIQTSGSSEQYF
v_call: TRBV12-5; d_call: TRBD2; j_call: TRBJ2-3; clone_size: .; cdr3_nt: TGTGCTAGTGGTCTTATAGCGGGAGGGAACACAGATACGCAGTATTTT; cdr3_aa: CASGLIAGGNTDTQYF
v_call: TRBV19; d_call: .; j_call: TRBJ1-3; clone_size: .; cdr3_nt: TGTGCCAGTAGTACTCCCTCTCAGGCATCGGGAAACACCATATATTTT; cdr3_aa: CASSTPSQASGNTIYF
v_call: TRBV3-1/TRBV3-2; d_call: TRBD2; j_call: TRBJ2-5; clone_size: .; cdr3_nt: TGTGCCAGCAGCCAAGAACTAGCGGGAGCGTCGGGCTTCGGAGAGACCCAGTACTTC; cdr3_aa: CASSQELAGASGFGETQYF
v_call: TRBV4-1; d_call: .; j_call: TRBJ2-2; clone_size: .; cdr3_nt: TGCGCCAGCAGCCAGACAGTCACCGGGGAGCTGTTTTTT; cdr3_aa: CASSQTVTGELFF
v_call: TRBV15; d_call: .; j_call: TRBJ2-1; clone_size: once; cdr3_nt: TGTGCCACCAGCAACCCCTCGACAGGAAAATACAATGAGCAGTTCTTC; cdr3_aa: CATSNPSTGKYNEQFF
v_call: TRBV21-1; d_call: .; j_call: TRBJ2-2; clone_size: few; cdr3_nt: TGTGCCAGCACCCCCGGGACAGGGGGCACCGGGGAGCTGTTTTTT; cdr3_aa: CASTPGTGGTGELFF
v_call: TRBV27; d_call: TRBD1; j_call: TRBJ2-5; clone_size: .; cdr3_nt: TGTGCCAGCAAGGTCCGGACAGGGGTTCAAGAGACCCAGTACTTC; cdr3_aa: CASKVRTGVQETQYF
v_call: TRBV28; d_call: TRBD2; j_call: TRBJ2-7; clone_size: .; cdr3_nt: TGTGCCAGCAGTTTACTAGCGGGGCCCTACGAGCAGTACTTC; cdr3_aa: CASSLLAGPYEQYF
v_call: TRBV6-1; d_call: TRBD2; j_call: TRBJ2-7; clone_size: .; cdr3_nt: TGTGCCAGCAGTGAAGCGACAGCGGGAGGGCCCTACGAGCAGTACTTC; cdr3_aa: CASSEATAGGPYEQYF
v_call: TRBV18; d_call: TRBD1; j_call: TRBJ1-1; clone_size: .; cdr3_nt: TGTGCCAGCTCACCACCAGGACAGGGGAAGGCTGAAGCTTTCTTT; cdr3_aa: CASSPPGQGKAEAFF
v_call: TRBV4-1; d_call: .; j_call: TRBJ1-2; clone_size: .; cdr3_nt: TGCGCCAGCAGCCAAGATAGCGGGGGCGCGCGCGGCTACACCTTC; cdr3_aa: CASSQDSGGARGYTF
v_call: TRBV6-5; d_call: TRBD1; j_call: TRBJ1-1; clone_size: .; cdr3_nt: TGTGCCAGCAGCTACGCGGGACAGAGAATTGGTGAAGCTTTCTTT; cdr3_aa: CASSYAGQRIGEAFF
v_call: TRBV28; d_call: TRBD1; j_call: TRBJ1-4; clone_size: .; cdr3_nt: TGTGCCAGCAGTTTAGAGGGGGCGGCTAATGAAAAACTGTTTTTT; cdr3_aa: CASSLEGAANEKLFF
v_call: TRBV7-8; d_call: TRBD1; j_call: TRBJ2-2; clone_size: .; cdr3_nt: TGTGCCAGCACCCCAGGGGGGAACACCGGGGAGCTGTTTTTT; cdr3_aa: CASTPGGNTGELFF
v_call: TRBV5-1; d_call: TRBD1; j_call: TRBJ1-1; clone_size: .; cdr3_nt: TGCGCCAGCAGCTTAGAGGGACAGGGGGCATCAGCTTTCTTT; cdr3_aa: CASSLEGQGASAFF
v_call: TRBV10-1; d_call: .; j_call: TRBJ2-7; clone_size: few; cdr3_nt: TGCGCCAGCAGTGAGAATTGGGCCTCCGAGCAGTACTTC; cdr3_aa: CASSENWASEQYF
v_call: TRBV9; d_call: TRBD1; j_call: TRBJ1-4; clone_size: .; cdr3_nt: TGTGCCAGCAGCGTAGCAGGGGGCCTAACTAATGAAAAACTGTTTTTT; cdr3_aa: CASSVAGGLTNEKLFF
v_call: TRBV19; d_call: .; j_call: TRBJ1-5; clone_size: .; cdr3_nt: TGTGCCAGCGACGCAGGATACAGCAATCAGCCCCAGCATTTT; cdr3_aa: CASDAGYSNQPQHF
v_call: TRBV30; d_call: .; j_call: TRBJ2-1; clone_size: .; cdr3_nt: TGTGCCTCCGGACTGGGCAATGAGCAGTTCTTC; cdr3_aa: CASGLGNEQFF
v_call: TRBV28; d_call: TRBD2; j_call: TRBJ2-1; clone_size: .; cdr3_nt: TGTGCCAGCAGTTTTGGGACTAGGGGTTACAATGAGCAGTTCTTC; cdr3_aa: CASSFGTRGYNEQFF
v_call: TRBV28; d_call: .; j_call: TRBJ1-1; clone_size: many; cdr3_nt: TGTGCCACCTCAGGGTGGGGTGTCACTGAAGCTTTCTTT; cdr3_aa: CATSGWGVTEAFF
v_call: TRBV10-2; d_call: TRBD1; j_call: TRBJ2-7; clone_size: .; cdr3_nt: TGCGCCACCGGGGACAGGAGCTCCTACGAGCAGTACTTC; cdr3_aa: CATGDRSSYEQYF
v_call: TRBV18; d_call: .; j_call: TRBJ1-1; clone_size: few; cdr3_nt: TGTGCCAGCTCGCCAAATGAACAAAGGAACACTGAAGCTTTCTTT; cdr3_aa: CASSPNEQRNTEAFF
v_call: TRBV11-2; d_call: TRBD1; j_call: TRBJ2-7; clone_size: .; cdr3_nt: TGTGCCAGCAGCCTACAGGGGGCCGCCTACGAGCAGTACTTC; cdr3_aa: CASSLQGAAYEQYF
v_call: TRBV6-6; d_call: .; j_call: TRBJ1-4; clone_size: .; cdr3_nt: TGTGCCAGCAGTCTCAGGGGTACGACTAATGAAAAACTGTTTTTT; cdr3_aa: CASSLRGTTNEKLFF
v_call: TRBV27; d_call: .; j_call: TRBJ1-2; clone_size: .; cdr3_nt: TGTGCCAGCAGTTCCCCAGGGGAAGGAAACTATGGCTACACCTTC; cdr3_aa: CASSSPGEGNYGYTF
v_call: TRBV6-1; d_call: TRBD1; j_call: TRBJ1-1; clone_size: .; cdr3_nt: TGTGCCAGCAGTGAAGCCAAGACAGGGGAGGCTTTCTTT; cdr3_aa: CASSEAKTGEAFF